This T cell receptor beta chain was found in a study of brain T cells in children with intractable seizures. V was clipped by 11 bases and J by 2 bases; unmatched bases: 7. The CDR3 totals 13 residues. The germline CDR1 and CDR2 sequences are MDHEN and SYDVKM. The assay was immunoSEQ multiplex PCR, and TCRdb's table has in-frame clones only and misses some. The sample has tens of thousands of clones, about 93% seen once. The chain employs TRBV28 and TRBJ2-5; 8 nucleotides agree with TRBD2. The material was peripheral blood, obtained at surgery. The sequence came from a girl aged 2 to 10 with Rasmussen encephalitis and intractable seizures. Here the CDR3 DNA reads TGTGCCGGTGCAGCGGGGGAGCAAGAGACCCAGTACTTC. Protein product: CAGAAGEQETQYF.